A selection of T cell receptor beta chains follows, all from one sample in a study of T cell changes during pregnancy in multiple sclerosis. TCRdb keeps only in-frame clones here, not all; method: immunoSEQ multiplex PCR. The repertoire holds fewer than 25,000 clones, with about 89% as singletons. Sequences were derived from CD8+ T cells from peripheral blood mononuclear cells, sampled in the first trimester of pregnancy. These receptor sequences come from a female donor with multiple sclerosis, enrolled in a pregnancy study. Each CDR3 is given without its conserved first and last residue.

j_gene	len	v_gene	CDR3aa
TRBJ2-3	14	TRBV4-2	ASSQDQASGTDTQY
TRBJ1-4	15	TRBV19	ASRRDRVQTLNEKLF
TRBJ2-7	12	TRBV27	ASSLSASSYEQY
TRBJ1-1	15	TRBV7-9	ASSLPTGAPMNTEAF
TRBJ2-7	12	TRBV13	ASSKLDREVEQY
TRBJ2-7	11	TRBV27	ASSLSQNYEQY
TRBJ2-7	14	TRBV4-2	ASSQEVSGTIYEQY
TRBJ1-1	15	TRBV11-2	ASSLAGQGRDSFEAF
TRBJ2-3	15	TRBV21-1	ASSKPWTSGRLYTQY
TRBJ2-3	14	TRBV6-1	ASSEGSGGSTDTQY
TRBJ1-1	13	TRBV7-9	ASSSRGAGDTEAF
TRBJ2-2	12	TRBV6-4	ASSVNSVTGELF
TRBJ1-5	15	TRBV19	ASSSMGGFHSNQPQH
TRBJ2-1	12	TRBV4-2	ASSQAGLDNEQF
TRBJ2-7	10	TRBV27	ASSPQGREQY
TRBJ2-3	11	TRBV7-9	ASSFLGGFRQY
TRBJ2-3	15	TRBV4-3	ASSQDASRGITDTQY
TRBJ2-1	14	TRBV7-9	ASSSTGGLAYNEQF
TRBJ1-3	15	TRBV7-9	ASSSFGYGQVGNTIY
TRBJ2-3	13	TRBV6-1	ASSDLAGSTDTQY
TRBJ2-7	12	TRBV4-1	ASSQDEGAYEQY
TRBJ2-7	11	TRBV7-9	ASSLGDSYEQY
TRBJ2-4	12	TRBV19	ASSLAAAKNIQY
TRBJ2-1	11	TRBV28	ASSLQVYNEQF
TRBJ1-1	12	TRBV6-6	ASSYTVSGTEAF
TRBJ1-1	12	TRBV7-9	ASSFLEANTEAF
TRBJ2-3	15	TRBV19	ASSIVPSGPSTDTQY
TRBJ2-7	13	TRBV18	ASSPLGGRDYEQY
TRBJ1-4	12	TRBV10-3	AISQGGQGEKLF
TRBJ2-5	12	TRBV4-1	ASSQGAIQETQY
TRBJ2-7	12	TRBV19	ASTSAGGAHEQY
TRBJ2-1	13	TRBV11-3	ASSPSGLAGNEQF
TRBJ2-7	13	TRBV9	ASSVDWGRANEQY
TRBJ2-7	11	TRBV7-9	ASSLAAAYEQY
TRBJ2-1	14	TRBV7-8	ASSFFDRDSYNEQF
TRBJ1-1	12	TRBV5-6	ASSLTGMNTEAF
TRBJ2-1	13	TRBV6-4	ASSDSTSGSGEQF
TRBJ1-3	13	TRBV6-5	ASSYQTGVGNTIY
TRBJ2-7	11	TRBV7-8	ASSADRAYEQY
TRBJ2-3	13	TRBV14	ASSFRAGGRNTQY